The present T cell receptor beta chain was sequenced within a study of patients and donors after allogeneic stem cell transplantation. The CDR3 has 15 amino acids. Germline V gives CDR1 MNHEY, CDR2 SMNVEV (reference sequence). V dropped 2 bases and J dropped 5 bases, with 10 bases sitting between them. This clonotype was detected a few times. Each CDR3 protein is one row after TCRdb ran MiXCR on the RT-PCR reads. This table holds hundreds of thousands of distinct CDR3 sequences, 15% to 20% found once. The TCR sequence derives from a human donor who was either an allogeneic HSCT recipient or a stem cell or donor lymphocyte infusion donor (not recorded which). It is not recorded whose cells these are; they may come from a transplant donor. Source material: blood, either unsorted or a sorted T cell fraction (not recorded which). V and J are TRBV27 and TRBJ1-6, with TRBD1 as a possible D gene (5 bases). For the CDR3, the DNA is TGTGCCAGCAGTTTAGGGACGGGCGATAATTCACCCCTCCACTTT. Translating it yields CASSLGTGDNSPLHF.